This T cell receptor beta chain is from a study of graft-versus-host responses after intestinal transplantation. Study-wide background: Recipients across the board were started on anti-thymocyte globulin induction, then kept on tacrolimus and steroids for two to three years. Findings and limits, study-wide: Recipient marrow held GvH clones, some first seen in ileum or blood. Allograft graft-versus-host to host-versus-graft clonal ratios ran high in patients with graft-donor T cell macrochimerism. Maximum circulating GvH clone levels tracked with early post-transplant HvG decreases.

Trimming pared 4 bases from V and 1 base from J, leaving 7 bases between. The CDR3 consists of 13 residues. CDR1 SNHLY and CDR2 FYNNEI come from the germline V gene. Produced via immunoSEQ multiplex PCR; TCRdb's table is partial and in-frame only. The sample holds 100,000 to 140,000 clones, about 87% seen once. The count of this clone is one. What it recognizes is unknown. The TCR was taken from a human donor who was the organ donor for an intestinal transplant. The gene calls are TRBV2 and TRBJ1-1, with D hard to call. This sample comprised unstimulated CD4+ T cells sorted from spleen or lymph node cells, obtained before transplant. CDR3 sequence (DNA): TGTGCCAGCAGTGGAGACGGGAACACTGAAGCTTTCTTT. This gives the protein CASSGDGNTEAFF.